This T cell receptor (beta chain) derives from a study of blood T cell repertoires in COVID-19. Study overall: Samples came from the United States, Italy and Spain, spanning acute and convalescent COVID-19.

TCRdb keeps only in-frame clones here, not all; method: immunoSEQ multiplex PCR. This table has 120,000 to 150,000 clones, about nine tenths appearing once. This CDR3 spans 17 amino acids. V was clipped by 3 bases and J by 2 bases; unmatched bases: 7. Germline V gene data show CDR1 as SGHTA and CDR2 as FQGNSA. The chain couples TRBV7-2 to TRBJ2-3; 11 positions agree with TRBD2. Sample: peripheral blood. The clonotype originates from a human donor in a cohort sampled during active COVID-19. CDR3 in DNA: TGTGCCAGCAGCTTTGGTAGCGGGGGGGCGTTCACAGATACGCAGTATTTT. It encodes CASSFGSGGAFTDTQYF.